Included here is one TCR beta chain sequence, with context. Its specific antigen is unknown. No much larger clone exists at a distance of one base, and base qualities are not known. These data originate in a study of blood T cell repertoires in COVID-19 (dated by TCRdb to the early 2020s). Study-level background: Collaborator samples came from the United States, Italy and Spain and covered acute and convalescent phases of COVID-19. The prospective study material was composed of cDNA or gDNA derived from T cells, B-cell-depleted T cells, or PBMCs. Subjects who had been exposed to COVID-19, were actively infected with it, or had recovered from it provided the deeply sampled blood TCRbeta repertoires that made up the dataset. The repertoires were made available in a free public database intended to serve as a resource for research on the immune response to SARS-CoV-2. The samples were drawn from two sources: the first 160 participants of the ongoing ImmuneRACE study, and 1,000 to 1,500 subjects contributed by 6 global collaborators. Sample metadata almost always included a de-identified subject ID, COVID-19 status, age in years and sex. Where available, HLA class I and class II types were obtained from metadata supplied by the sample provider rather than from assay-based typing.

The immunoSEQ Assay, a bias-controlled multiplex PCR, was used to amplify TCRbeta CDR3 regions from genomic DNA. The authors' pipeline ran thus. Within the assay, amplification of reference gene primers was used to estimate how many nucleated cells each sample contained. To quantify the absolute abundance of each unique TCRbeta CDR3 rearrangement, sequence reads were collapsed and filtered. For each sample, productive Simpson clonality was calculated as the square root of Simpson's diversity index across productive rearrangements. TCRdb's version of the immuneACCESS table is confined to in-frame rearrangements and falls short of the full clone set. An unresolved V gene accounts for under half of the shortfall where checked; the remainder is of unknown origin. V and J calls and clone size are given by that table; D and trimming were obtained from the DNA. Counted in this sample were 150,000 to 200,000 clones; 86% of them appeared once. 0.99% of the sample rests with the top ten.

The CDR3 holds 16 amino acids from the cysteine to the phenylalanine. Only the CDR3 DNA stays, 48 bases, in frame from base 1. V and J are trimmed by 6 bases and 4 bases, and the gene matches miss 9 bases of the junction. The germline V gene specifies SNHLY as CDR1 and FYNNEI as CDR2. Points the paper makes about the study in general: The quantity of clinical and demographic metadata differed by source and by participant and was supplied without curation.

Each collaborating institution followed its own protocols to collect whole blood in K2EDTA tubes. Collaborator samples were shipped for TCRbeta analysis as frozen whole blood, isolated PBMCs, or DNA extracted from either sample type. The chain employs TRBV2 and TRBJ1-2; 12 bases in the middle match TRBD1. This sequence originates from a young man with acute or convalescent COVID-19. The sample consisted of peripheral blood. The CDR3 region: CASSPGQGAGRYGYTF. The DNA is TGTGCCAGCAGCCCGGGACAGGGGGCCGGACGCTATGGCTACACCTTC.